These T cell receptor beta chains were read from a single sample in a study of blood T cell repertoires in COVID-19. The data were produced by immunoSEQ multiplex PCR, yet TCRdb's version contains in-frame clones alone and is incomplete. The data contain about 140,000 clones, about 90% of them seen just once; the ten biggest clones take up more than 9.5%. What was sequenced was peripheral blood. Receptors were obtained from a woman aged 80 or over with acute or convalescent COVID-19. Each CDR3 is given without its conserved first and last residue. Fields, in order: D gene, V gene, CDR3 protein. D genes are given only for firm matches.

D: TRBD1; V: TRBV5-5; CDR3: ASYIRGDRGALGYGYT
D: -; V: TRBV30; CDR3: AWRLRINEKLF
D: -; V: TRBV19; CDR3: ASRTQTGIGSPLH
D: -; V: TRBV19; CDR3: ASSFRSSRGSPLH
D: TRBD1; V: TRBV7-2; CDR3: ASSLGGTGSGYT
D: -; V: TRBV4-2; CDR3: ASSQDQGRVDGYT
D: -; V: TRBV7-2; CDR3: ASSLTAVSNQPQH
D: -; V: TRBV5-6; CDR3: ASSPANYGYT
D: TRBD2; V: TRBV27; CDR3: ASSFARVAGGTYEQY
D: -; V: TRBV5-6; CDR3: ASSLLGRAGNTEAF
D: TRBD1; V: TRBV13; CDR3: ASSLMRDRGRSGNTIY
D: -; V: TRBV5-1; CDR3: ASSLELSYEQY
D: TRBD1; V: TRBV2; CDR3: ASRLGTASNQPQH
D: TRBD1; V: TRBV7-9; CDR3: ASSSGQGSDYGYT
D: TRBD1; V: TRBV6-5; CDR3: ASIGTGQTPLH
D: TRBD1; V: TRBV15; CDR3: ATSRGGQGFWDGELF
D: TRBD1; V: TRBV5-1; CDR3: ASSLGGTGAPLH
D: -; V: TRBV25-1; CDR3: ASSAGDNSPLH
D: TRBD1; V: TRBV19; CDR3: ASSDPGGATNEKLF
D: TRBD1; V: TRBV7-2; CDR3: ASSYSDRGQPQH
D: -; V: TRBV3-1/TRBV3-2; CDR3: ASSQDRSSYEQY
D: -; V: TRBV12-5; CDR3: ASGFHSRGPLGAEAF
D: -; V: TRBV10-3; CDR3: AISRQDYGYT
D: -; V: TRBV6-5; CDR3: ASSSGQKETQY
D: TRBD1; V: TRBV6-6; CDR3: ATRPGQGATNEKLF
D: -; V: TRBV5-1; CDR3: ASSLEGRPYNEQF
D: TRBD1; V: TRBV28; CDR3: ASRSSGTGNYGYT
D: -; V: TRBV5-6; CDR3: ASSRRTASHYGYT
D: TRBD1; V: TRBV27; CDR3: ASSRGTGLSGNTIY
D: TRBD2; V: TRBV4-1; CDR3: ASSQGFGGRDEQF
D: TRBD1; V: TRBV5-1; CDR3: ASSLASSVQGGSYGYT